The clone carrying this T cell receptor beta chain appeared a few times. Its antigen remains unidentified. These data originate in a study of identical twins. General study points: Its conclusions, products of cross-sectional statistical analysis, did not come from following the same donors. Abundant cord blood beta clonotypes carried fewer insertions; memory repertoires showed none.

Trimming stripped 6 bases from V and 5 bases from J, with 11 bases between. Germline loops: CDR1 ENHRY, CDR2 SYGVKD. The CDR3 has 13 amino acids. A template switching step contributed a universal primer site, while unique molecular identifiers were present in the cDNA. From the 5' RACE reads, TCRdb called clonotypes with MiXCR, one entry per CDR3 protein. The sample has approximately 550,000 distinct CDR3 sequences, around 24% seen once. This sample also appeared in a second study, on yellow fever vaccine responses in identical twins.

The source of this sequence is a young woman in good health. Sequenced material: CD4+ T cells sorted from blood. The rearrangement uses TRBV10-3 and TRBJ1-5, with D possibly TRBD1 on 6 matching bases. The CDR3 DNA reads TGTGCCATCAGCCGACAGGTAGATCAGCCCCAGCATTTT. It is translated as CAISRQVDQPQHF.